This TCR beta chain was obtained from a study of lymphopenia after photon versus proton radiotherapy. Overall study results and limits: Authors raise, but do not show, better survival with proton therapy. Post-nadir TCR diversity decline inversely tracked overall survival among those who died.

This CDR3 is built from 16 residues. The germline CDR1 and CDR2 sequences are SGHNT and YYREEE (reference sequence). Trimming took 0 bases from V and 7 from J, leaving 20 bases between them. Sequenced by immunoSEQ multiplex PCR; TCRdb stores in-frame clones only, minus some. This sample has 45,000 to 65,000 clones, with roughly 90% found just once. Note on this clone: The antigen remains undetermined.

This specimen consisted of peripheral blood, obtained from a patient treated with photon-based radiotherapy. This rearrangement joins TRBV5-4 to TRBJ2-7, with D possibly matching TRBD1 (6 bases). This clonotype was sampled from a woman between 35 and 50 years old with cholangiocarcinoma. This CDR3 is CASSLGPQGLGWEQYF. In nucleotides, the CDR3 is TGTGCCAGCAGCTTGGGTCCGCAGGGGCTCGGCTGGGAGCAGTACTTC.